The rows below give T cell receptor beta chains drawn from one sample of a study of spatial heterogeneity in lung cancer. One entry per CDR3 protein results from TCRdb running MiXCR on the 5' RACE reads. The sample records some 4,100 distinct CDR3 sequences, 8.8% being singletons. The sequenced sample was normal lung tissue next to the tumor, obtained at surgery. Receptors originate from a female donor with early-stage non-small cell lung cancer. CDR3s include the opening cysteine and the closing phenylalanine or tryptophan. The order of the fields is J gene, clone size, D gene, V gene, CDR3 DNA, CDR3 protein. The D gene is left open where the match is weak. Not every row has a clone size; where given, it reads once, few, many or a size class.

>TRBJ2-2|many|TRBD1|TRBV12-3/TRBV12-4
TGTGCCAGCAGTCCCCCAGGGGGCCTGACAAGGACCGGGGAGCTGTTTTTT
CASSPPGGLTRTGELFF
>TRBJ1-5|many|-|TRBV20-1
TGCAGTGCTGGCAGAGTTGGGCAGCCCCAGCATTTT
CSAGRVGQPQHF
>TRBJ2-3|medium-sized|-|TRBV18
TGTGCCAGCTCACCGGAAAGGTCTAGCACAGATACGCAGTATTTT
CASSPERSSTDTQYF
>TRBJ2-5|-|-|TRBV7-2
TGTGCCAGCAGCCCACTAGGGGCGGAGGAGACCCAGTACTTC
CASSPLGAEETQYF
>TRBJ2-1|-|TRBD2|TRBV19
TGTGCCAGCCGAACTAGCGGGAGTCGCGATGAGCAGTTCTTC
CASRTSGSRDEQFF
>TRBJ1-1|medium-sized|-|TRBV13
TGTGCCAGCCGCCCTCCGAGCAGAGCAAACACTGAAGCTTTCTTT
CASRPPSRANTEAFF
>TRBJ2-7|many|-|TRBV19
TGTGCCAGTAGTTTCCGGGACTTCTACTACGAGCAGTACTTC
CASSFRDFYYEQYF
>TRBJ1-5|medium-sized|-|TRBV7-2
TGTGCCAGCAGCTTCCTCGGCAGGGAAGCGCCCCAGCATTTT
CASSFLGREAPQHF
>TRBJ2-3|medium-sized|-|TRBV3-1
TGTGCCAGCAGCCAAGATGTTGCCGGGAACACAGATACGCAGTATTTT
CASSQDVAGNTDTQYF
>TRBJ2-7|many|-|TRBV11-2
TGTGCCAGCTCTTTAGGGTATGATTCCGAGCAGTACTTC
CASSLGYDSEQYF
>TRBJ2-2|few|-|TRBV29-1
TGCAGCGTTACCGCATCCCATCAGGGCCACACCGGGGAGCTGTTTTTT
CSVTASHQGHTGELFF
>TRBJ1-1|-|TRBD1|TRBV5-1
TGCGCCAGCAGCTTGGACAGGGGCACTGAAGCTTTCTTT
CASSLDRGTEAFF
>TRBJ2-5|medium-sized|-|TRBV24-1
TGTGCCACCAGCCCAGGGTTTGGGGGCCAAGAGACCCAGTACTTC
CATSPGFGGQETQYF
>TRBJ2-1|medium-sized|TRBD1|TRBV27
TGTGCCAGCAGTTTGTGGCAGGGGGCGGGGAATGAGCAGTTCTTC
CASSLWQGAGNEQFF
>TRBJ2-1|medium-sized|-|TRBV20-1
TGCAGTGCTAGAGTTCCCCTAGACCCCGGGAATGAGCAGTTCTTC
CSARVPLDPGNEQFF
>TRBJ1-1|many|-|TRBV5-1
TGCGCCAGCAGCTTTAACGGGGGGATAGGGACTGAAGCTTTCTTT
CASSFNGGIGTEAFF
>TRBJ2-3|-|TRBD1|TRBV28
TGTGCCAACTCAGGGGGCCAGAGAGATACGCAGTATTTT
CANSGGQRDTQYF
>TRBJ2-3|medium-sized|TRBD1|TRBV12-5
TGTGCTAGTGGTTTCGAGCTGGGACAGGGGACAGATACGCAGTATTTT
CASGFELGQGTDTQYF
>TRBJ2-2|medium-sized|TRBD1|TRBV7-8
TGTGCCAGCAGCAAAGGGACAGGGACACCGGGGGAGCTGTTTTTT
CASSKGTGTPGELFF
>TRBJ1-2|many|-|TRBV19
TGTGCCGGATTTCGGTCCTACTATGGCTACACCTTC
CAGFRSYYGYTF
>TRBJ2-5|medium-sized|-|TRBV7-9
TGTGCCAGCAGCTTAGGCGTGGGTGCAGGGACGCGGGAACAAGAGACCCAGTACTTC
CASSLGVGAGTREQETQYF
>TRBJ2-1|medium-sized|-|TRBV11-2
TGTGCCAGCAGCCCCCAACAGGGGAGGGGATACAATGAGCAGTTCTTC
CASSPQQGRGYNEQFF